This TCR beta chain is drawn from a study of blood T cell repertoires in COVID-19. Note on this clone: Other nucleotide sequences in the sample specify the same CDR3.

Germline V gives CDR1 MGHDK, CDR2 SYGVNS. The CDR3 length is 17 residues. With 6 bases removed from V and 3 bases from J, the gap between germline ends came to 20 bases. Profiling relied on immunoSEQ multiplex PCR, and the TCRdb table lists in-frame clones only, not all of them. The repertoire consists of around 250,000 clones, with over 75% occurring once and the leading ten covering about 10%. The TCR originated in a woman in her 70s with COVID-19, enrolled during active disease. Sequenced: peripheral blood. The chain uses TRBV25-1 and TRBJ2-2; D possibly corresponds to TRBD2 (5 bases). As DNA, the CDR3 is TGTGCCAGCAGCCTGACTACTCTCGGGGAGTACACCGGGGAGCTGTTTTTT. Protein: CASSLTTLGEYTGELFF.